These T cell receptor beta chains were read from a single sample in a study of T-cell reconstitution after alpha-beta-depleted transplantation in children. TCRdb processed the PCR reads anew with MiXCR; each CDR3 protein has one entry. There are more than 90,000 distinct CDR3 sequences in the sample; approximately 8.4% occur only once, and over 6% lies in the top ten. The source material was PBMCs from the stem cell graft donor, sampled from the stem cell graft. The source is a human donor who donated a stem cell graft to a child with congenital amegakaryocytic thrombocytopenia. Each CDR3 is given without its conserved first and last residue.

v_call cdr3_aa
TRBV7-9 ASSPYGLYEQY
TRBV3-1 ASSQARMRGSNQPQH
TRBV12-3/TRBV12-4 ASSSPGTGSYEQY
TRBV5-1 ASSPAQGTEAF
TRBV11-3 ASSLAASTDTQY
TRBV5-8 ASSLATGSYNEQF
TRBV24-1 ATLPPKGGAGTEAF
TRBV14 ASSQDLVRRETQY
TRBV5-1 ASSLGRDTGELF
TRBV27 ASSSFVGPQH
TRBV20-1 SASPGGGEQF
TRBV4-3 ASSPEGRAEAF
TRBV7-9 ASSLIRGRSDTQY
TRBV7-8 ASSEGVSSKNIQY
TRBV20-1 SASPDITSGVETQY
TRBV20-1 SASRRGISQETQY
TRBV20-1 SARVGAVNTEAF
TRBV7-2 ASSLSSTGELF